This note documents a single TCR beta chain sequence. This record comes from a study of T cell responses to AZD1222 COVID-19 vaccine. Germline V CDR1 and CDR2: MNHEY, SVGAGI. CDR3 length: 15 amino acids. V lost 1 base, J lost 1 base, and 10 bases lay in between. The assay was immunoSEQ multiplex PCR, and TCRdb's table has in-frame clones only and misses some. The table shows roughly 160,000 clones, with approximately 90% occurring only once. Sequencing used peripheral blood, obtained 28 days after the second AZD1222 dose. The chain combines TRBV6-5 with TRBJ1-1; tentative D call: TRBD1 (5 bases). The origin of this receptor is an adult who received the AZD1222 COVID-19 vaccine. CDR3 region: CASSYLQEGNTEAFF. The CDR3 DNA reads as TGTGCCAGCAGTTACTTACAGGAGGGGAACACTGAAGCTTTCTTT.